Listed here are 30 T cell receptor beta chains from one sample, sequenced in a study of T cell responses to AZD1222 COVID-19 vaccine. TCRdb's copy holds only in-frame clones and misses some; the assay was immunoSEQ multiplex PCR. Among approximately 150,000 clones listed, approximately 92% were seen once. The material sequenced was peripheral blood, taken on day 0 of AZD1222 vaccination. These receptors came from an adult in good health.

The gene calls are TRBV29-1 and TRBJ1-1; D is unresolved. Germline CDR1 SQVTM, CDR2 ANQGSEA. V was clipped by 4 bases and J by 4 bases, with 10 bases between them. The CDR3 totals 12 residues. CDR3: CSVAELRTEAFF. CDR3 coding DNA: TGCAGCGTTGCAGAGCTTCGCACTGAAGCTTTCTTT.

The CDR3, as DNA: TGTGCCAGCAGATCCCAAGAGACCCAGTACTTC. Translation: CASRSQETQYF. V usage is TRBV25-1 and J usage is TRBJ2-5; D unclear. This CDR3 has 11 amino acids. In germline, CDR1 is MGHDK, CDR2 SYGVNS. V lost 6 bases and J lost 1, with 3 bases in between.

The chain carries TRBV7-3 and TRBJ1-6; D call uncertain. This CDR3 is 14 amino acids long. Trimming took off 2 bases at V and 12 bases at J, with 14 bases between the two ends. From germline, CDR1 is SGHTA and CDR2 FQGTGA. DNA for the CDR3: TGTGCCAGCAGCTTATATGATTCCGGTGGACCCCTCCACTTT. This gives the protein CASSLYDSGGPLHF.

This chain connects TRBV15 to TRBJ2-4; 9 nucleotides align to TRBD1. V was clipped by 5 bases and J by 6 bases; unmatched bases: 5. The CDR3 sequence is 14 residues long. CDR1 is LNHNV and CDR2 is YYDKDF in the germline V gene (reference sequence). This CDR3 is CATSVDRGANIQYF. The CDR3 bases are TGTGCCACCAGCGTCGACAGGGGGGCAAACATTCAGTACTTC.

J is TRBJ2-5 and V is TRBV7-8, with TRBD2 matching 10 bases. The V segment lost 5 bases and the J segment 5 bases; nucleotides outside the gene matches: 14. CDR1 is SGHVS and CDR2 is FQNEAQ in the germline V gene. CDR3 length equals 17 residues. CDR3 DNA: TGTGCCAGCAGCCGAGCCAGCGGGAGGGCCTTCGGTGAGACCCAGTACTTC. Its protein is CASSRASGRAFGETQYF.

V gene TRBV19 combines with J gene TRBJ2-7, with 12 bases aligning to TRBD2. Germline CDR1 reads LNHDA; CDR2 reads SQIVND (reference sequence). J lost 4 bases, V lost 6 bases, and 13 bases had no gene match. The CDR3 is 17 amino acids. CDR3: CASSLQPLAGGSYEQYF. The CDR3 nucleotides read TGTGCCAGTAGCCTCCAGCCTCTAGCGGGGGGGAGTTACGAGCAGTACTTC.

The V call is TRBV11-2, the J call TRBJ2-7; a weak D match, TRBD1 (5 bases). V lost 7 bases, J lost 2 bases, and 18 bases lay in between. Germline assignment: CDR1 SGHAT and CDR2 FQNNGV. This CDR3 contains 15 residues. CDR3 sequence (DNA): TGTGCCAGCATCCTTAGACCTTCAGGGCCCTACGAGCAGTACTTC. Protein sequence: CASILRPSGPYEQYF.

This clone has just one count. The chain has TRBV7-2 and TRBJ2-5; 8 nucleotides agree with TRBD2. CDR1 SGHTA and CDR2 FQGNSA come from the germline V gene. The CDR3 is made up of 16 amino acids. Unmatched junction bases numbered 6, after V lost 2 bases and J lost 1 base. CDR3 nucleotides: TGTGCCAGCAGCTTAATACCCGGGGGGGTCCAAGAGACCCAGTACTTC. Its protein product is CASSLIPGGVQETQYF.

CDR3 region: CASRISGAGYNSPLHF. CDR3 coding DNA: TGTGCCAGCAGGATCTCAGGGGCTGGGTATAATTCACCCCTCCACTTT. This chain uses TRBV7-9 with TRBJ1-6; D is perhaps TRBD1 (6 bases). The CDR3 runs 16 residues. Per the germline V gene, CDR1 is SEHNR and CDR2 is FQNEAQ (reference sequence). Trimming left V 6 bases short and J 4 bases short, with 16 bases between.

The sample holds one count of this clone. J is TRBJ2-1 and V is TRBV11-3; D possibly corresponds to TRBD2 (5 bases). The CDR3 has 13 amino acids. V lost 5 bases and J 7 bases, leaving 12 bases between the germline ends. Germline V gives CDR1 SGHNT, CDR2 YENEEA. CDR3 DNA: TGTGCCAGCAGCGAACGGGGAAAAAATGAGCAGTTCTTC. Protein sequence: CASSERGKNEQFF. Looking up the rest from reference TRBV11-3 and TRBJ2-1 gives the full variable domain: EAGVVQSPRYKIIEKKQPVAFWCNPISGHNTLYWYLQNLGQGPELLIRYENEEAVDDSQLPKDRFSAERLKGVDSTLKIQPAELGDSAVYLCASSERGKNEQFFGPGTRLTVL.

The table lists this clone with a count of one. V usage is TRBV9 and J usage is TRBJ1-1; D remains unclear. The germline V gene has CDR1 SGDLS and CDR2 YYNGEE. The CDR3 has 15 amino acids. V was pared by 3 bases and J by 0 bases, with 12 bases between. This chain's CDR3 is CASSALDRMNTEAFF. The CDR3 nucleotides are TGTGCCAGCAGCGCCTTGGACCGCATGAACACTGAAGCTTTCTTT.

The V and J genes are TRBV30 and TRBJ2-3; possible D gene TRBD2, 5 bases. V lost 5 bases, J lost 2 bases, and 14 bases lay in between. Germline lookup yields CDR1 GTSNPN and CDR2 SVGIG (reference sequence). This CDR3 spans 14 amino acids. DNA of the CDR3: TGTGCCTGGGCCAGACCGGGAACCACAGATACGCAGTATTTT. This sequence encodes CAWARPGTTDTQYF.

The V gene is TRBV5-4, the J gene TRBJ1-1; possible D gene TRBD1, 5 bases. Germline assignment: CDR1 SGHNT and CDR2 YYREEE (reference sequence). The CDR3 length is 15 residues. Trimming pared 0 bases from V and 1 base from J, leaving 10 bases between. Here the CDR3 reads CASSLGGTKNTEAFF. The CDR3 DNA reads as TGTGCCAGCAGCTTGGGGGGCACGAAGAACACTGAAGCTTTCTTT.

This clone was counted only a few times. CDR3 sequence: CASSLTDTQYF. For the CDR3, the DNA is TGTGCCAGCAGTCTCACAGATACGCAGTATTTT. V usage is TRBV12-3 or TRBV12-4 and J usage is TRBJ2-3; D is ambiguous. The length of the CDR3 is 11 residues. The V end was cut by 5 bases, the J end by 2 bases, with 2 bases between.

CDR3 sequence reads: CASSSDSTPKEYGYTF. CDR3 nucleotide sequence: TGTGCCAGCAGTTCGGACTCAACCCCGAAGGAGTATGGCTACACCTTC. The chain has TRBV28 and TRBJ1-2; D call uncertain. The CDR3 totals 16 residues. Per germline, CDR1 MDHEN and CDR2 SYDVKM. The V end lost 4 bases, the J end lost 5 bases, and 20 bases lay between the germline ends.

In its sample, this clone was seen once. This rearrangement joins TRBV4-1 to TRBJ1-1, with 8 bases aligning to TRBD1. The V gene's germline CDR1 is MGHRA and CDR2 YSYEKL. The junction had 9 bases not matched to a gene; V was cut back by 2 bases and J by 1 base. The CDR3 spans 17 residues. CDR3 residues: CASSQPWGDRRNTEAFF. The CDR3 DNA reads TGCGCCAGCAGCCAACCCTGGGGGGACAGGAGGAACACTGAAGCTTTCTTT.

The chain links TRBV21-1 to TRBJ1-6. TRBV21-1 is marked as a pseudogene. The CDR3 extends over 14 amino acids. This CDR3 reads CASNKGRDNSPLHF. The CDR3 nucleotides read TGTGCCAGCAACAAGGGACGGGACAATTCACCCCTCCACTTT.

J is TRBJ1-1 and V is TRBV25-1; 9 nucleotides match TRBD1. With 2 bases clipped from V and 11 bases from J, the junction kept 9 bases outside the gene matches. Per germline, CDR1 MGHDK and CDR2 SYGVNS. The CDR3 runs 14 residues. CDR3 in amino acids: CASSERTGVVRAFF. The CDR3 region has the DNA TGTGCCAGCAGTGAACGGACAGGGGTTGTGAGGGCTTTCTTT.

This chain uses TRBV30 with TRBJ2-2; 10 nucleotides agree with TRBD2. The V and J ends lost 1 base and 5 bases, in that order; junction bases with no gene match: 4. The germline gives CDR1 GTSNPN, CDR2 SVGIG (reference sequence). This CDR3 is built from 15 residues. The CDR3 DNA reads TGTGCCTGGAGTGCCCTGGGACTAGCGACCGGGGAGCTGTTTTTT. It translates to CAWSALGLATGELFF.

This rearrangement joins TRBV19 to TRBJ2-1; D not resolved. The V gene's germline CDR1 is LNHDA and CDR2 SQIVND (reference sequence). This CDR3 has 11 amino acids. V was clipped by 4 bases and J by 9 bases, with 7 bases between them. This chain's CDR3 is CASSSGPEQFF. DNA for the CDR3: TGTGCCAGTAGTAGCGGCCCTGAGCAGTTCTTC.

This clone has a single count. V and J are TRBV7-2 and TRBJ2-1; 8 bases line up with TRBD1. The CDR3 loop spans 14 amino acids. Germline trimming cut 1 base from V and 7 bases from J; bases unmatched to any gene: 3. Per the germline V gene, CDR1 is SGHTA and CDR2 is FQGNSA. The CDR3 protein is CASSLDRGRNEQFF. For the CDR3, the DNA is TGTGCCAGCAGCTTAGACAGGGGGAGGAATGAGCAGTTCTTC. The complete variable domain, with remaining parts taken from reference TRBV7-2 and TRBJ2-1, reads GAGVSQSPSNKVTEKGKDVELRCDPISGHTALYWYRQSLGQGLEFLIYFQGNSAPDKSGLPSDRFSAERTGGSVSTLTIQRTQQEDSAVYLCASSLDRGRNEQFFGPGTRLTVL.

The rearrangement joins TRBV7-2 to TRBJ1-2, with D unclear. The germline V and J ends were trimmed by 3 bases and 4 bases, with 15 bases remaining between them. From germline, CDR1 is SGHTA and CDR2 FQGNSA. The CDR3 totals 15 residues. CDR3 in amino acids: CASSLTPEPSYGYTF. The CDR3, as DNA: TGTGCCAGCAGCTTGACCCCCGAACCCTCCTATGGCTACACCTTC.

The CDR3 DNA sequence: TGTGCCAGCCCTAGCGGGAGGGGTCCGGCCTTATACAATGAGCAGTTCTTC. This gives the protein CASPSGRGPALYNEQFF. The V gene is TRBV28, the J gene TRBJ2-1, with 12 bases fitting TRBD2. The CDR3 runs 17 residues. The V gene's germline CDR1 is MDHEN and CDR2 SYDVKM. Losses at the gene ends were 8 bases for V and 4 bases for J; bases not matched to a gene: 12.

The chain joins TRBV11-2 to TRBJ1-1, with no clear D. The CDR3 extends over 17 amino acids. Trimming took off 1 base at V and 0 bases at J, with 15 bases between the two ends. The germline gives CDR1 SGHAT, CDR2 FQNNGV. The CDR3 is CASSLVGQYRMNTEAFF. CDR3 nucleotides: TGTGCCAGCAGCTTAGTGGGCCAGTATCGAATGAACACTGAAGCTTTCTTT.

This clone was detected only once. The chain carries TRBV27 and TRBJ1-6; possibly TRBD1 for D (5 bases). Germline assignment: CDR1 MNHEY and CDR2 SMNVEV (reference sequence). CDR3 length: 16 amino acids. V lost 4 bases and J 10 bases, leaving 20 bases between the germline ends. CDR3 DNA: TGTGCCAGCAGTTATCGAGGGGCAGGGCGCGAGTCACCCCTCCACTTT. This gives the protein CASSYRGAGRESPLHF.

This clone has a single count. This CDR3 reads CASSPRSSYEQYF. In DNA, the CDR3 is TGTGCCAGCTCACCGCGGTCGTCCTACGAGCAGTACTTC. This chain connects TRBV18 to TRBJ2-7, with unresolved D. V dropped 3 bases and J dropped 1 base, with 7 bases sitting between them. Germline V lookup: CDR1 KGHSH, CDR2 LQKENI. The CDR3 covers 13 residues.

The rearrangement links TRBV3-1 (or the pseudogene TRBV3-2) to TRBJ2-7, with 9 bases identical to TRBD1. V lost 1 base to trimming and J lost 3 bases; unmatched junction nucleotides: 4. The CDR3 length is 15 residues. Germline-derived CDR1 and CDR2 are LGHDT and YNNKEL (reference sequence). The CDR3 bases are TGTGCCAGCAGCCAAGTGGTGACAGGGGGCTACGAGCAGTACTTC. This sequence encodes CASSQVVTGGYEQYF.

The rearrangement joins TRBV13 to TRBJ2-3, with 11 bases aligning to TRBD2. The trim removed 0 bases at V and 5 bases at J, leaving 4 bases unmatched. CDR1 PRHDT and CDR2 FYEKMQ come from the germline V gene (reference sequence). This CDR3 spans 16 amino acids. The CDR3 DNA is TGTGCCAGCAGCTTAGGTAGCGGGGGGGGCCTAGATACGCAGTATTTT. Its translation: CASSLGSGGGLDTQYF.

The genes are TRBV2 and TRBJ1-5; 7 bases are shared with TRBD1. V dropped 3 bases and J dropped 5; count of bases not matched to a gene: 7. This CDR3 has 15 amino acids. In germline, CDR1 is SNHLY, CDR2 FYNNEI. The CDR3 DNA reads TGTGCCAGCAGTGATCGGAACAGGGGTGATCAGCCCCAGCATTTT. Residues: CASSDRNRGDQPQHF. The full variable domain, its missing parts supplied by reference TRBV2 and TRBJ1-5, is EPEVTQTPSHQVTQMGQEVILRCVPISNHLYFYWYRQILGQKVEFLVSFYNNEISEKSEIFDDQFSVERPDGSNFTLKIRSTKLEDSAMYFCASSDRNRGDQPQHFGDGTRLSIL.

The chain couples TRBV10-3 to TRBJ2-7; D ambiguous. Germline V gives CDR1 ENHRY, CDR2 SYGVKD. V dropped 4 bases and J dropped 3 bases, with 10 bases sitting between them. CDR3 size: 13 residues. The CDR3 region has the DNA TGTGCCATCAGTGGATCGGTCGGCTACGAGCAGTACTTC. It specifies CAISGSVGYEQYF.